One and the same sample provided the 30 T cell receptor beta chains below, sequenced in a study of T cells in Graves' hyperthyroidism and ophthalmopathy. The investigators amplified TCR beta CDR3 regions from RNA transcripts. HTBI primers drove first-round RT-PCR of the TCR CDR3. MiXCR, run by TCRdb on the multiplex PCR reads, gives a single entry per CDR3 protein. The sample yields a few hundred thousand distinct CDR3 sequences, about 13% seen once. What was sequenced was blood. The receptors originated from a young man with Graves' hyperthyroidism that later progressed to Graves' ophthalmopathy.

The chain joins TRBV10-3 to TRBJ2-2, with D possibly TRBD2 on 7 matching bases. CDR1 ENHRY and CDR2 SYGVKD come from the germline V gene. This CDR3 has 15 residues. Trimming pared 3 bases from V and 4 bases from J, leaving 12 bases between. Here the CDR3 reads CAISDAGASTGELFF. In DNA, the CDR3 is TGTGCCATCAGTGACGCGGGGGCGAGCACCGGGGAGCTGTTTTTT.

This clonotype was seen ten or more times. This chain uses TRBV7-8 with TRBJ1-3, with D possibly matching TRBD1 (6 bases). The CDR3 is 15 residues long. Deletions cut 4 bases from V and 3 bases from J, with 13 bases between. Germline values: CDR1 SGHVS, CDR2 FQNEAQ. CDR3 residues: CASSSYRDRGNTIYF. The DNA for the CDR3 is TGTGCCAGCAGCTCTTACAGGGACCGTGGAAACACCATATATTTT.

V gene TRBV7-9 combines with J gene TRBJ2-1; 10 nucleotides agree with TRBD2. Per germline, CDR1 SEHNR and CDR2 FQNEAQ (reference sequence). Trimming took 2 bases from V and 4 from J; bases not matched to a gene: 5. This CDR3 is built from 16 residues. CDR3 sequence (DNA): TGTGCCAGCAGCTTACCGGGACTAGCGATTTACAATGAGCAGTTCTTC. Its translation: CASSLPGLAIYNEQFF.

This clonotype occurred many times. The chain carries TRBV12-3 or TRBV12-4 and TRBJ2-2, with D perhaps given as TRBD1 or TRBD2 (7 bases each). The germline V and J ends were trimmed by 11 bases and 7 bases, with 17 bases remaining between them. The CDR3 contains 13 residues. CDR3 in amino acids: CAVPQGRDGELFF. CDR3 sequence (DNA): TGTGCCGTACCACAGGGGAGGGACGGGGAGCTGTTTTTT.

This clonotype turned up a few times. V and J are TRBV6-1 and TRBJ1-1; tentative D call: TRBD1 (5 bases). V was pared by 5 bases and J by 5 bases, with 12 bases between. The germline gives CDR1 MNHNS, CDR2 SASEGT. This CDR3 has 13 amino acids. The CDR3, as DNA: TGTGCCAGCAGTACCCAGGGAGGTACTGAAGCTTTCTTT. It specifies CASSTQGGTEAFF.

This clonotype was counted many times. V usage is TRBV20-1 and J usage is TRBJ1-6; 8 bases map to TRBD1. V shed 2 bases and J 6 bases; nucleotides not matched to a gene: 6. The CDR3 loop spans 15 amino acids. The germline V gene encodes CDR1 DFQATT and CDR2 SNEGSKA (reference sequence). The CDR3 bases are TGCAGTGCTAGACTTACAGGGGGGACTAATTCACCCCTCCACTTT. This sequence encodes CSARLTGGTNSPLHF.

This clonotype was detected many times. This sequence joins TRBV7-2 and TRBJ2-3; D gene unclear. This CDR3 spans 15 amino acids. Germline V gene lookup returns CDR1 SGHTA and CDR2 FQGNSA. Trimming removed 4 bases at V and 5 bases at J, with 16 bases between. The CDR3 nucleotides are TGTGCCAGCAGCTCTGACTCCCAAAGAGGAGATACGCAGTATTTT. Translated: CASSSDSQRGDTQYF.

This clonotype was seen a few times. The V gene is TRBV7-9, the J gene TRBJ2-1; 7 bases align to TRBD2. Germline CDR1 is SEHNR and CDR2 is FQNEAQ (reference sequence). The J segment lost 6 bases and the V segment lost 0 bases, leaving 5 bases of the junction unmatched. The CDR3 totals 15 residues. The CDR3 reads CASSLARLASNEQFF. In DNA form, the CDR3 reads TGTGCCAGCAGCTTAGCTAGACTAGCTTCCAATGAGCAGTTCTTC. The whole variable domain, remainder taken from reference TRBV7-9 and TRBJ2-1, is DTGVSQNPRHKITKRGQNVTFRCDPISEHNRLYWYRQTLGQGPEFLTYFQNEAQLEKSRLLSDRFSAERPKGSFSTLEIQRTEQGDSAMYLCASSLARLASNEQFFGPGTRLTVL.

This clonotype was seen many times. The CDR3 sequence is CASSLTTFSSYNEQFF. CDR3 DNA: TGTGCCAGCAGTCTAACAACATTTAGCTCCTACAATGAGCAGTTCTTC. This chain links TRBV12-3 or TRBV12-4 with TRBJ2-1; D gene uncertain. V was cut by 5 bases and J by 0 bases, with 14 bases left in between. This CDR3 has 16 residues.

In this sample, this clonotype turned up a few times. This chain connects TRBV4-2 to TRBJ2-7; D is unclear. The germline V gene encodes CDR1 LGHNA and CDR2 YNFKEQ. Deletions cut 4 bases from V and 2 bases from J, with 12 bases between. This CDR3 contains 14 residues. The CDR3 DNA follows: TGTGCCAGCAGCCCCTCCGTGAAACCCTACGAGCAGTACTTC. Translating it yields CASSPSVKPYEQYF.

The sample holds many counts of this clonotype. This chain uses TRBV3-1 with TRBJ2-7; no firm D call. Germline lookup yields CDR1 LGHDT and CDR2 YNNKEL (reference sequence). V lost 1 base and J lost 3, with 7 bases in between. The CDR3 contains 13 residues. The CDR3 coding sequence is TGTGCCAGCAGCCAAGGATCCGACTACGAGCAGTACTTC. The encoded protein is CASSQGSDYEQYF.

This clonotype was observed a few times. In nucleotides, the CDR3 is TGTGCCAGCTCACCAAGGACAGATGTTGCAACTAATGAAAAACTGTTTTTT. Encoded protein: CASSPRTDVATNEKLFF. The chain combines TRBV18 with TRBJ1-4; D is possibly TRBD1 (6 bases). There are 17 residues in the CDR3. The germline CDR1 and CDR2 sequences are KGHSH and LQKENI. With 2 bases removed from V and 0 bases from J, the gap between germline ends came to 13 bases.

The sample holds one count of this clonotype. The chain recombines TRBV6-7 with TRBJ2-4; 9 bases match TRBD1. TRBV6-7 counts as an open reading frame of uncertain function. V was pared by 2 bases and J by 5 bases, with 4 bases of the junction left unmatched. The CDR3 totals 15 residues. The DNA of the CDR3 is TGTGCCAGCAGTTACCCGGACAGGGGACAAAACATTCAGTACTTC. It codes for CASSYPDRGQNIQYF.

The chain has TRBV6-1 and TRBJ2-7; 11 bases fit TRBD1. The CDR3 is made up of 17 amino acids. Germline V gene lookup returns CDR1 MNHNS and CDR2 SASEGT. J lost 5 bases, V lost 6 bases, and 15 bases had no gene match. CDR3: CASRVTVRDRGIHEQYF. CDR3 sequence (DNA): TGTGCCAGCAGAGTTACGGTCCGGGACAGGGGGATCCACGAGCAGTACTTC.

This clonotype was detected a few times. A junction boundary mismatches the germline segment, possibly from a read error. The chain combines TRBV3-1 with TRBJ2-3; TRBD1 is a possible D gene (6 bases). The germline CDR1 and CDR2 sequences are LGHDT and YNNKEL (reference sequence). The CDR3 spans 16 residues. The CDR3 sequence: CASRQWGAGETDTQYF. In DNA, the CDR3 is TGTGCGAGCAGGCAATGGGGAGCAGGGGAGACAGATACGCAGTATTTT.

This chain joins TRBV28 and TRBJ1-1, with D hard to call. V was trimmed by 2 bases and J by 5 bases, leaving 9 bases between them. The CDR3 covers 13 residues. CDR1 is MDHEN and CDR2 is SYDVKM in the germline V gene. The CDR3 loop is CASSLLRRTEAFF. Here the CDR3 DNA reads TGTGCCAGCAGTTTACTGAGAAGAACTGAAGCTTTCTTT.

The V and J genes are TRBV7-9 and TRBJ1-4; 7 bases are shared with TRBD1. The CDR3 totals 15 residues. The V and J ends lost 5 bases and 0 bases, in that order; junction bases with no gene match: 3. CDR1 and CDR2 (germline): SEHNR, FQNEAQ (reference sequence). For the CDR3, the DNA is TGTGCCAGCAGCCAGACAGGGACAACTAATGAAAAACTGTTTTTT. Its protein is CASSQTGTTNEKLFF.

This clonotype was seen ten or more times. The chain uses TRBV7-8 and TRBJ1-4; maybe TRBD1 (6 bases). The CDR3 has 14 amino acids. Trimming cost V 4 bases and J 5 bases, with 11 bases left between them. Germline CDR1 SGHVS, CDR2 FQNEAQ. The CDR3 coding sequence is TGTGCCAGCAGCTCTGACAGGAAAAATGAAAAACTGTTTTTT. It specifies CASSSDRKNEKLFF.

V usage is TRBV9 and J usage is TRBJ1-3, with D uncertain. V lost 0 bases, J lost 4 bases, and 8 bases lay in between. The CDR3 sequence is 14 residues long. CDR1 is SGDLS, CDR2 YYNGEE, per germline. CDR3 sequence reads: CASSVAREGNTIYF. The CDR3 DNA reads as TGTGCCAGCAGCGTAGCAAGGGAGGGAAACACCATATATTTT. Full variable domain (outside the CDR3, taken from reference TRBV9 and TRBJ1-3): DSGVTQTPKHLITATGQRVTLRCSPRSGDLSVYWYQQSLDQGLQFLIQYYNGEERAKGNILERFSAQQFPDLHSELNLSSLELGDSALYFCASSVAREGNTIYFGEGSWLTVV.

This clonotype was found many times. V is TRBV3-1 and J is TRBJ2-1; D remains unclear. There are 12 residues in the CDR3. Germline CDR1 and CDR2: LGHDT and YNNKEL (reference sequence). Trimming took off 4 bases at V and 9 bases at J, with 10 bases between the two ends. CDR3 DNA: TGTGCCAGCAGCCTTCTCGGTGGTGAGCAGTTCTTC. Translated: CASSLLGGEQFF.

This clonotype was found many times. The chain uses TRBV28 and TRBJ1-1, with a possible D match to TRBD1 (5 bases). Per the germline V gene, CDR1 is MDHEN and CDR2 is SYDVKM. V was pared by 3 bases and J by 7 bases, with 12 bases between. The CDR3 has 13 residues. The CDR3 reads CASSFGALGEAFF. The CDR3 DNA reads TGTGCCAGCAGTTTCGGGGCTCTGGGTGAAGCTTTCTTT.

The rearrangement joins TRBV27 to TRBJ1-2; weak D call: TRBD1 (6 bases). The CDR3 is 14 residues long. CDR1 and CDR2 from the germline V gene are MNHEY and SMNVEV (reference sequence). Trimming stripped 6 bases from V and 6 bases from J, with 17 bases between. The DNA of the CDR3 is TGTGCCAGCAGACAAACACAGGGAGTTGATGGCTACACCTTC. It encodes CASRQTQGVDGYTF.

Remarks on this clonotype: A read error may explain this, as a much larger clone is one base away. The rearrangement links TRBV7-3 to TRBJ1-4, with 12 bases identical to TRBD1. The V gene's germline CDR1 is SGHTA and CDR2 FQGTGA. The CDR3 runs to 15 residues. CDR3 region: CASSPTGTGGERLFF. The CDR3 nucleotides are TGTGCCAGCAGCCCCACCGGGACAGGGGGCGAAAGACTGTTTTTT.

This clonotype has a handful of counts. CDR3 bases: TGTGCCATCAGCCACCAGACGGGACCGGGCGAAAAACTGTTTTTT. Translating it yields CAISHQTGPGEKLFF. The chain carries TRBV10-3 and TRBJ1-4; tentatively, D is TRBD1 (5 bases). V lost 6 bases and J 8 bases, leaving 19 bases between the germline ends. The CDR3 loop spans 15 amino acids. The germline CDR1 and CDR2 sequences are ENHRY and SYGVKD.

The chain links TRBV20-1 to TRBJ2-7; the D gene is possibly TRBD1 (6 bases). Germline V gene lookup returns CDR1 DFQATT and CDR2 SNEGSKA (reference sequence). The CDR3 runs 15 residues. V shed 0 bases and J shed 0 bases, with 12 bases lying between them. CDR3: CSARDRRGLSYEQYF. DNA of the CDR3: TGCAGTGCTAGAGATCGCAGGGGCCTCTCCTACGAGCAGTACTTC.

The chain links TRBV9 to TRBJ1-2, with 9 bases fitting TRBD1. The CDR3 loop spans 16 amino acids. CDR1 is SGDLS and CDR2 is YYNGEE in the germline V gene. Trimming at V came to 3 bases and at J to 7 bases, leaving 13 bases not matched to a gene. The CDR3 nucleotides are TGTGCCAGCAGCGCCACCTCGGGACAGGGACATTTTGGCTACACCTTC. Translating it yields CASSATSGQGHFGYTF.

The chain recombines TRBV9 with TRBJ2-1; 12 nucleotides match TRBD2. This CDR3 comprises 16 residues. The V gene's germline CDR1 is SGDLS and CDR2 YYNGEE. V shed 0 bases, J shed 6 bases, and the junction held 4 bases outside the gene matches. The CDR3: CASSVVETSGGNEQFF. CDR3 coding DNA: TGTGCCAGCAGCGTAGTAGAGACTAGCGGGGGCAATGAGCAGTTCTTC.

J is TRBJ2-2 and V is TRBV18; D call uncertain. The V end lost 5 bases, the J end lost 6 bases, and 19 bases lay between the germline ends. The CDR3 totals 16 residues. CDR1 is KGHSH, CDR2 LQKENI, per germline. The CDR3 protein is CASSFWTERKAGELFF. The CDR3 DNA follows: TGTGCCAGCTCATTTTGGACGGAGAGGAAGGCCGGGGAGCTGTTTTTT.

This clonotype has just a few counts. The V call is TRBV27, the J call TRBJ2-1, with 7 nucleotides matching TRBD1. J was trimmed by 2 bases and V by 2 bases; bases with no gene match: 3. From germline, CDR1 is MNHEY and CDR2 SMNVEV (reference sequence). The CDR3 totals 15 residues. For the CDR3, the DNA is TGTGCCAGCAGTTTAAGGGACAGTCCCTACAATGAGCAGTTCTTC. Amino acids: CASSLRDSPYNEQFF.

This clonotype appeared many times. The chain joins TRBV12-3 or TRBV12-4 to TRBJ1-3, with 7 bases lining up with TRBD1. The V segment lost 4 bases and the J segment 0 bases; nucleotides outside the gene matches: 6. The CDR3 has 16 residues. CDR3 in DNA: TGTGCCAGCAGTTCCGGACAGGCCTACTCTGGAAACACCATATATTTT. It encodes CASSSGQAYSGNTIYF.